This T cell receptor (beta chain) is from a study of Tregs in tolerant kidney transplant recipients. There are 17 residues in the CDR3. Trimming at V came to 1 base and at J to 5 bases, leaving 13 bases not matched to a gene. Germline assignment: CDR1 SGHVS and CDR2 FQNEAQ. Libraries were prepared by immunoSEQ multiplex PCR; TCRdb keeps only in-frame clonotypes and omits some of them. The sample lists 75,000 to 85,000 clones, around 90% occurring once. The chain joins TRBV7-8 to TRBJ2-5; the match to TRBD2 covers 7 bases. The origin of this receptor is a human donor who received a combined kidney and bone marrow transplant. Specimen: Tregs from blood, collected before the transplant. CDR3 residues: CASSLGGRAASRETQYF. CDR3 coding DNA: TGTGCCAGCAGCTTAGGAGGGAGGGCCGCCAGCCGGGAGACCCAGTACTTC. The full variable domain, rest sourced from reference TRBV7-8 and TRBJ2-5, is GAGVSQSPRYKVAKRGQDVALRCDPISGHVSLFWYQQALGQGPEFLTYFQNEAQLDKSGLPSDRFFAERPEGSVSTLKIQRTQQEDSAVYLCASSLGGRAASRETQYFGPGTRLLVL.